Below are 12 T cell receptor beta chains sequenced from a single sample in a study of blood T cell repertoires in COVID-19. The protocol was immunoSEQ multiplex PCR, while the TCRdb copy is restricted to in-frame clones and leaves out a portion. The data hold 120,000 to 150,000 clones, with roughly 84% observed a single time. Sample: PBMCs or T cells enriched from blood (not recorded which). The receptors were sampled from a woman in her 50s who had been exposed to COVID-19.

The chain recombines TRBV10-3 with TRBJ2-7; perhaps TRBD1 as D (6 bases). Trimming stripped 8 bases from V and 4 bases from J, with 15 bases between. The germline CDR1 and CDR2 sequences are ENHRY and SYGVKD. CDR3 length: 13 residues. CDR3 amino acids: CAIGKGGRYEQYF. CDR3 coding DNA: TGTGCCATCGGTAAAGGGGGTCGGTACGAGCAGTACTTC.

The chain links TRBV6-6 to TRBJ2-5; tentative D call: TRBD1 (5 bases). The V and J ends lost 4 bases and 0 bases respectively, with 9 bases between them. This CDR3 comprises 14 residues. CDR1 is MNHNY, CDR2 SVGAGI, per germline (reference sequence). In DNA, the CDR3 is TGTGCCAGCAGTTTTACAGGCTACCAAGAGACCCAGTACTTC. Encoded protein: CASSFTGYQETQYF.

This clone was counted many times. The gene calls are TRBV9 and TRBJ2-7; 12 bases match TRBD2. This CDR3 comprises 15 residues. J lost 3 bases, V lost 5 bases, and 6 bases had no gene match. CDR1 is SGDLS, CDR2 YYNGEE, per germline. CDR3 region: CASSAETSGSYEQYF. The CDR3 nucleotides read TGTGCCAGCAGTGCGGAGACTAGCGGGAGCTACGAGCAGTACTTC.

V and J are TRBV7-9 and TRBJ2-5; TRBD2 matches at 9 bases. V dropped 0 bases and J dropped 0; count of bases not matched to a gene: 2. Germline values: CDR1 SEHNR, CDR2 FQNEAQ (reference sequence). The CDR3 length is 16 residues. The CDR3 DNA reads as TGTGCCAGCAGCTTAGCCGGGACTAGCAACCAAGAGACCCAGTACTTC. It codes for CASSLAGTSNQETQYF.

This chain connects TRBV4-3 to TRBJ1-2, with D perhaps TRBD1 (5 bases). Germline V gene sequence: CDR1 LGHNA, CDR2 YSLEER. Trimming shortened V by 1 base and J by 13 bases, and 19 bases separated the two germline ends. The CDR3 runs to 14 residues. The CDR3 region has the DNA TGCGCCAGCAGCCAAGTTTCCACGGGACTAGATCCCACCTTC. The encoded protein is CASSQVSTGLDPTF.

V and J are TRBV27 and TRBJ2-5, with D possibly matching TRBD2 (6 bases). CDR1 is MNHEY, CDR2 SMNVEV, per germline (reference sequence). There are 16 residues in the CDR3. The ends were cut back, 2 bases at V and 1 base at J, with 14 bases in the middle. CDR3 bases: TGTGCCAGCAGTTTAGGGCGGAGGGATCCCCAAGAGACCCAGTACTTC. Its protein is CASSLGRRDPQETQYF.

The chain couples TRBV6-2 or TRBV6-3 to TRBJ1-1; D is perhaps TRBD1 (5 bases). The CDR3 is 13 residues long. Germline CDR1 and CDR2: MNHEY and SVGEGT. The germline V and J ends were trimmed by 7 bases and 7 bases, with 16 bases remaining between them. The CDR3 region is CASIPGRRGEAFF. DNA for the CDR3: TGTGCCAGCATCCCGGGCAGAAGGGGTGAAGCTTTCTTT.

This sequence joins TRBV5-8 and TRBJ1-2; D possibly corresponds to TRBD1 (5 bases). CDR1 is SGHTS and CDR2 is YDEGEE in the germline V gene. The CDR3 consists of 15 residues. V was shortened by 2 bases and J by 7 bases, with 18 bases between the two germline ends. CDR3 DNA: TGTGCCAGCAGCTTCTCCGGGAGCCTGGGGGGTGGCTACACCTTC. Translated, it gives CASSFSGSLGGGYTF.

The rearrangement joins TRBV5-6 to TRBJ2-7; D may be TRBD1 (6 bases). Between the trimmed V and J ends, which lost 2 bases and 4 bases, there was a span of 13 bases. CDR1 is SGHDT, CDR2 YYEEEE, per germline. This CDR3 has 14 residues. CDR3 protein: CASSFGTGIYEQYF. As DNA, the CDR3 is TGTGCCAGCAGCTTCGGAACAGGGATATACGAGCAGTACTTC.

The gene calls are TRBV9 and TRBJ1-1; TRBD1 matches 7 bases. The CDR3 contains 15 residues. V shed 4 bases, J shed 7 bases, and the junction held 13 bases outside the gene matches. CDR1 is SGDLS, CDR2 YYNGEE, per germline. As DNA, the CDR3 is TGTGCCAGCAGCCCTTCCGGGAGGGGGCAGGATGAAGCTTTCTTT. Amino acid sequence: CASSPSGRGQDEAFF.

This sequence joins TRBV12-3 or TRBV12-4 and TRBJ1-5, with D unresolved. The CDR3 runs to 12 residues. Between the trimmed V and J ends, which lost 3 bases and 4 bases, there was a span of 4 bases. The CDR3 spells CASSFENQPQHF. In nucleotides, the CDR3 is TGTGCCAGCAGTTTTGAGAATCAGCCCCAGCATTTT.

The chain links TRBV28 to TRBJ2-7; the D is unclear. Germline CDR1 is MDHEN and CDR2 is SYDVKM. The CDR3 loop spans 12 amino acids. The V gene lost 6 bases and the J gene lost 2 bases, with 8 bases spanning the gap. In DNA form, the CDR3 reads TGTGCCAGCAGCCTTCAGACCTACGAGCAGTACTTC. The encoded protein is CASSLQTYEQYF.